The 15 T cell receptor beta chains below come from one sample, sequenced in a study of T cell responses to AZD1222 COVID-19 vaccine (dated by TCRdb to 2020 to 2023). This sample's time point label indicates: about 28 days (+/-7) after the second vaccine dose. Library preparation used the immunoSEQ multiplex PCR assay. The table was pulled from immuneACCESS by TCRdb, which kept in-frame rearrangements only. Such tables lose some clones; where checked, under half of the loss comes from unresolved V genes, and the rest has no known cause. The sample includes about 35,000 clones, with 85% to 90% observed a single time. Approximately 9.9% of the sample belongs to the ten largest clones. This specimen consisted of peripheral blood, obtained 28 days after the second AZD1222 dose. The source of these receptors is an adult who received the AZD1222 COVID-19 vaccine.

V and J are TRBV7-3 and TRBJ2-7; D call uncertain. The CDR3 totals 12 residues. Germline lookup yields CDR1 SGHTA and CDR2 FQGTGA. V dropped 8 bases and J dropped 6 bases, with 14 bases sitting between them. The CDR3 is CASRREASEQYF. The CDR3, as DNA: TGTGCCAGCCGAAGAGAAGCCAGCGAGCAGTACTTC.

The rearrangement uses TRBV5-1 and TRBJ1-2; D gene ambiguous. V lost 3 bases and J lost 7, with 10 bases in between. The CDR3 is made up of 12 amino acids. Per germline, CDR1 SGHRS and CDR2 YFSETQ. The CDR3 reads CASSWVGLGYTF. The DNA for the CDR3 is TGCGCCAGCAGCTGGGTGGGTCTTGGCTACACCTTC. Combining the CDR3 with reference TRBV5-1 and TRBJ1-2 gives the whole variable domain KAGVTQTPRYLIKTRGQQVTLSCSPISGHRSVSWYQQTPGQGLQFLFEYFSETQRNKGNFPGRFSGRQFSNSRSEMNVSTLELGDSALYLCASSWVGLGYTFGSGTRLTVV.

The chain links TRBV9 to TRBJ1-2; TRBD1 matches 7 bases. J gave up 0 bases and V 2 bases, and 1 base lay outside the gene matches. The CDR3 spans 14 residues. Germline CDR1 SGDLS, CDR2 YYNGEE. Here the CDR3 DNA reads TGTGCCAGCAGCGTTACAGGGGCTAACTATGGCTACACCTTC. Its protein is CASSVTGANYGYTF.

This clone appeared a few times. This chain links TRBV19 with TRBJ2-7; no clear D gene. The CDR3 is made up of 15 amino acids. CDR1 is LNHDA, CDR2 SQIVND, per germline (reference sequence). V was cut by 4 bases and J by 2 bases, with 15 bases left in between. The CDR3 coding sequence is TGTGCCAGTAGTACCCGGATCGTTGGGCCCTACGAGCAGTACTTC. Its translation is CASSTRIVGPYEQYF.

The CDR3 DNA is TGTGCCAGCAGTTTAGGAGACAGGGCCTCTGAAGCTTTCTTT. Its protein is CASSLGDRASEAFF. The rearrangement joins TRBV6-5 to TRBJ1-1, with TRBD1 identical over 7 bases. J lost 6 bases, V lost 4 bases, and 8 bases had no gene match. The CDR3 runs 14 residues. Germline CDR1 reads MNHEY; CDR2 reads SVGAGI.

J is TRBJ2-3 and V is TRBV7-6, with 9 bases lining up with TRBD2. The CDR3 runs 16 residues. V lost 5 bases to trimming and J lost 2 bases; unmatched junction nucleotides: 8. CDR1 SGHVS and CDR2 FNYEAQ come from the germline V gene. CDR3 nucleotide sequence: TGTGCCAGCAGCCCCGGCCTAGCGGGATCCACAGATACGCAGTATTTT. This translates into CASSPGLAGSTDTQYF.

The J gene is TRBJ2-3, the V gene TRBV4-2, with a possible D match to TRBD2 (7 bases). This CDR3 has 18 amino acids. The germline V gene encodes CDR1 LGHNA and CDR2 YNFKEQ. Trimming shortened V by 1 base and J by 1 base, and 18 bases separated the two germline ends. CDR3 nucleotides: TGTGCCAGCAGCCAAGTTCTCCGCCGGGGGGCGGGCACAGATACGCAGTATTTT. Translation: CASSQVLRRGAGTDTQYF.

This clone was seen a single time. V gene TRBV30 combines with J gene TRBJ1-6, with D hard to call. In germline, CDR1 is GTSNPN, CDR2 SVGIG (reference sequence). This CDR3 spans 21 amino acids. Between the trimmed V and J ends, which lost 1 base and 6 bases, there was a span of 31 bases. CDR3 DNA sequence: TGTGCCTGGAGTGCCCAAGTTTTGTCCGGACGTCCCCGCTTGGGTAATTCACCCCTCCACTTT. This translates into CAWSAQVLSGRPRLGNSPLHF.

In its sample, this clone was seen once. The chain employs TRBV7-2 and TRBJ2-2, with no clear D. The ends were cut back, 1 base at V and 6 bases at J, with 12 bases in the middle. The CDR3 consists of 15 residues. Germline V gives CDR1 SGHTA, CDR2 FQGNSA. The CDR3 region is CASSLVVGSAGELFF. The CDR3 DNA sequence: TGTGCCAGCAGCTTAGTTGTCGGTTCGGCCGGGGAGCTGTTTTTT.

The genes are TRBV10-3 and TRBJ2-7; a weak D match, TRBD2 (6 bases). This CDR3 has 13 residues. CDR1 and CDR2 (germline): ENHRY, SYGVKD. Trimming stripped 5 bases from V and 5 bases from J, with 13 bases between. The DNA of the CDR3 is TGTGCCATCAGTAGGGAGGATAGGGACGAGCAGTACTTC. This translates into CAISREDRDEQYF.

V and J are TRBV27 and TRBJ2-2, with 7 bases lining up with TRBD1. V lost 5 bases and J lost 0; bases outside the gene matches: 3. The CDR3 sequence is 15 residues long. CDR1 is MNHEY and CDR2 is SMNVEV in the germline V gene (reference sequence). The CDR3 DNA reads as TGTGCCAGCAGTGCTGGGACAGCGAACACCGGGGAGCTGTTTTTT. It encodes CASSAGTANTGELFF.

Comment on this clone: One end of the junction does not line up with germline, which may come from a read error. CDR3 region: CSVEVSGNTIYF. As DNA, the CDR3 is TGCAGCGTGGAAGTCTCTGGAAACACCATATATTTT. The chain carries TRBV29-1 and TRBJ1-3; D is unresolved. Looked up from germline, CDR1 is SQVTM and CDR2 is ANQGSEA. The CDR3 has 12 residues.

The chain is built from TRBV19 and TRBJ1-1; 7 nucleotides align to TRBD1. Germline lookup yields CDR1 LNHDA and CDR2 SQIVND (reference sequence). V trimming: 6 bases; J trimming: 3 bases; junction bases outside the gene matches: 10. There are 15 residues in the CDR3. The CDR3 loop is CASRPNRGRDTEAFF. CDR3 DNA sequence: TGTGCCAGTAGACCCAACAGGGGACGGGACACTGAAGCTTTCTTT.

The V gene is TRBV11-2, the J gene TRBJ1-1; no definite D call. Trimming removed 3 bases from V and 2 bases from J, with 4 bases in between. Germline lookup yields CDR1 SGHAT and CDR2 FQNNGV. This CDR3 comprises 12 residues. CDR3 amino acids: CASSLQNTEAFF. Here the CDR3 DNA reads TGTGCCAGCAGCTTGCAAAACACTGAAGCTTTCTTT.

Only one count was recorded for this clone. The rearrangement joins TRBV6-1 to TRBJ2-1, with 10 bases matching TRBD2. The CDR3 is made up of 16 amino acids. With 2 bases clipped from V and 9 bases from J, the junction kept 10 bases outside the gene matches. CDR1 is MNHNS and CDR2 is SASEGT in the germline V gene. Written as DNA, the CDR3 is TGTGCCAGCAGTGAACAGAGTCTAGCGGGAGTCTCTGAGCAGTTCTTC. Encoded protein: CASSEQSLAGVSEQFF.